This TCR beta chain was observed in a study of shared T cell receptors in the human thymus. Libraries were prepared by immunoSEQ multiplex PCR; TCRdb keeps only in-frame clonotypes and omits some of them. The table has approximately 760,000 clones, 70% to 90% seen once. Germline V gene data show CDR1 as SGHNT and CDR2 as YENEEA. The CDR3 is made up of 15 amino acids. V was shortened by 2 bases and J by 7 bases, with 17 bases between the two germline ends. This sample also belongs to another study, concerning human thymus T cells. This second report adds: The thymus was resected at corrective cardiac surgery. The authors found apparently biased V and J gene usage in thymic and blood repertoires. Unrelated individuals were reported by related research to share highly overlapping thymic repertoires.

Sequenced: thymocytes. The genes are TRBV11-3 and TRBJ1-2; TRBD1 might be the D (5 bases). This clonotype originated in a girl in the first two years of life with a congenital heart defect. CDR3 nucleotide sequence: TGTGCCAGCAGCTTATTACCGGGGGTACGGTTTGGCTACACCTTC. This gives the protein CASSLLPGVRFGYTF.